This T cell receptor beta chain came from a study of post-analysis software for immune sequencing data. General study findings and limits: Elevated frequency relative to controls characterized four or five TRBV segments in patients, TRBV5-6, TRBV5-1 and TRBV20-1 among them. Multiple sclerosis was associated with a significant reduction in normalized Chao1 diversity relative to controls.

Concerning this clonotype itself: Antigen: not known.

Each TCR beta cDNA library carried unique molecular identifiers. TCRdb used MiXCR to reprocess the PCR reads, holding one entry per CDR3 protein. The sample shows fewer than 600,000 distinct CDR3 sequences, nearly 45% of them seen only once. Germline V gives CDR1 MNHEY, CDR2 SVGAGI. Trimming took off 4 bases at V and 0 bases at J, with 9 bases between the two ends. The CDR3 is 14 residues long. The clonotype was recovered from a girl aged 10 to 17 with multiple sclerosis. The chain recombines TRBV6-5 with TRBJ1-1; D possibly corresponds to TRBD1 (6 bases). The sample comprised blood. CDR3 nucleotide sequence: TGTGCCAGCAGTTTAGACAGGATGAACACTGAAGCTTTCTTT. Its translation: CASSLDRMNTEAFF.